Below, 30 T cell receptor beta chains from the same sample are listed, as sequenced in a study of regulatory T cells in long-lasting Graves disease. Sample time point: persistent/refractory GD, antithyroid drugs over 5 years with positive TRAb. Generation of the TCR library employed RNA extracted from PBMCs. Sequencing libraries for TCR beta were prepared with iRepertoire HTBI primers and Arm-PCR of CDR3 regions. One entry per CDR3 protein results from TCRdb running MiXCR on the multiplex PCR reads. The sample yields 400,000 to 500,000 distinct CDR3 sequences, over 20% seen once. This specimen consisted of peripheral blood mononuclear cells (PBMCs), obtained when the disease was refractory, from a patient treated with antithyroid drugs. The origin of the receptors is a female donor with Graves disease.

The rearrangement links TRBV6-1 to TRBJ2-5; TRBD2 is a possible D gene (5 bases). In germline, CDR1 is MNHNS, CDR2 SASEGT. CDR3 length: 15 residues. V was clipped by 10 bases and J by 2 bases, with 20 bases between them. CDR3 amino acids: CANTPSRRVQETQYF. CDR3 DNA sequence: TGTGCCAACACGCCCTCGAGGCGGGTTCAAGAGACCCAGTACTTC.

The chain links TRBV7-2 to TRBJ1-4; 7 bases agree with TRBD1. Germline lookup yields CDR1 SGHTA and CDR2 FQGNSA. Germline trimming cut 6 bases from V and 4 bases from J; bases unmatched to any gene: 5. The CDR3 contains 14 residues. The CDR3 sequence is CASRGDRSNEKLFF. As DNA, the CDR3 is TGTGCCAGCAGGGGGGACAGAAGTAATGAAAAACTGTTTTTT.

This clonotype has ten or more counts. The DNA of the CDR3 is TGCAGTGCTAGAGATGGAGTAGCGAACACCTACGAGCAGTACTTC. This gives the protein CSARDGVANTYEQYF. The chain recombines TRBV20-1 with TRBJ2-7; possible D gene TRBD2, 5 bases. CDR1 is DFQATT and CDR2 is SNEGSKA in the germline V gene (reference sequence). Trimming removed 0 bases at V and 2 bases at J, with 14 bases between. The CDR3 extends over 15 amino acids.

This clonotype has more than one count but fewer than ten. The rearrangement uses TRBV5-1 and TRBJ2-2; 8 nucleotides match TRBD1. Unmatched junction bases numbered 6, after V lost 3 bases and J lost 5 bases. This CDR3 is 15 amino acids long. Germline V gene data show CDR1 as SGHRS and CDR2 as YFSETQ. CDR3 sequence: CASSSVQGVTGELFF. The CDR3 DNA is TGCGCCAGCAGCTCGGTACAGGGGGTGACCGGGGAGCTGTTTTTT.

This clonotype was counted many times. CDR3 bases: TGTGCCAGCGCCAAACAGGGTACCTACGAGCAGTACTTC. Translated, it gives CASAKQGTYEQYF. This chain links TRBV6-1 with TRBJ2-7, with D possibly being TRBD1 (6 bases). This CDR3 is 13 amino acids long. In germline, CDR1 is MNHNS, CDR2 SASEGT. Between the trimmed V and J ends, which lost 8 bases and 2 bases, there was a span of 13 bases.

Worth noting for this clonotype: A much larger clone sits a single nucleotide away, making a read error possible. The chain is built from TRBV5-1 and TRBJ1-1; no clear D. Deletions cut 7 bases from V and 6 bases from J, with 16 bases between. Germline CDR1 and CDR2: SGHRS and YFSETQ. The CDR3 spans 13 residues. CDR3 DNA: TGCGCCAGCCGCCGGGAGGGCGGGTCTGAAGCTTTCTTT. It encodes CASRREGGSEAFF.

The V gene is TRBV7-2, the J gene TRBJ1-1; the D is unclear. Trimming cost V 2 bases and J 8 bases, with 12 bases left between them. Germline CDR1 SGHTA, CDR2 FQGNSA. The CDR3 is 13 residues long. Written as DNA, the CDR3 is TGTGCCAGCAGCTTAACTTTAGCATCAGAAGCTTTCTTT. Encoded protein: CASSLTLASEAFF.

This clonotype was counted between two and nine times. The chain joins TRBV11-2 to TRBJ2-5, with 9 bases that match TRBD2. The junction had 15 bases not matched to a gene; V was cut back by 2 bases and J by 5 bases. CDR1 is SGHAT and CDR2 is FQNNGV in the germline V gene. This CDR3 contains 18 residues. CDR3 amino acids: CASSLPLGSGSWEETQYF. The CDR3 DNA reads TGTGCCAGCAGCTTACCCCTCGGTAGCGGGAGTTGGGAGGAGACCCAGTACTTC.

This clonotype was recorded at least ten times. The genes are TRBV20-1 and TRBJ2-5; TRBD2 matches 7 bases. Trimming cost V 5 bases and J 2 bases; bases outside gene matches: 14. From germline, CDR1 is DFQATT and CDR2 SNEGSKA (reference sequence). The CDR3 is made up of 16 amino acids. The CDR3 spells CSAGTQAGTDQETQYF. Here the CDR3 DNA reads TGCAGTGCTGGCACACAAGCGGGAACGGATCAAGAGACCCAGTACTTC.

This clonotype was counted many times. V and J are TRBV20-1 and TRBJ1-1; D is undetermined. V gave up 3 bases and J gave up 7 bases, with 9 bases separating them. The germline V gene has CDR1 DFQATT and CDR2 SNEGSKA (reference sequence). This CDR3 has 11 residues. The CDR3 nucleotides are TGCAGTGCTAGTTTGGGCCGTGAAGCTTTCTTT. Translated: CSASLGREAFF.

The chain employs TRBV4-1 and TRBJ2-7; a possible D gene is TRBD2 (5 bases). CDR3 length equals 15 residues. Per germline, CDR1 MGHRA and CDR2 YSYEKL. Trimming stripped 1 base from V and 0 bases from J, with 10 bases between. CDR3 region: CASSQVLADSYEQYF. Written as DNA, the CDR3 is TGCGCCAGCAGCCAAGTGCTAGCCGACTCCTACGAGCAGTACTTC.

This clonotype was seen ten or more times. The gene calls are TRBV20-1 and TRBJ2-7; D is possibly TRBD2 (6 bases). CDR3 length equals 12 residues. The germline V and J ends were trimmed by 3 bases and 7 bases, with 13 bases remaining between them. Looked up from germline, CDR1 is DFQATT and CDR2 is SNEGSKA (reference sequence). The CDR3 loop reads CSASLGGREQYF. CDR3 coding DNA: TGCAGTGCTAGCTTGGGGGGTAGGGAGCAGTACTTC.

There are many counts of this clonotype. For the CDR3, the DNA is TGTGCCAGCAGTGAATCCAGCTTCAATCAGCCCCAGCATTTT. Translating it yields CASSESSFNQPQHF. The V and J genes are TRBV2 and TRBJ1-5; D gene uncertain. Looked up from germline, CDR1 is SNHLY and CDR2 is FYNNEI. Trimming left V 2 bases short and J 3 bases short, with 8 bases between. This CDR3 comprises 14 residues.

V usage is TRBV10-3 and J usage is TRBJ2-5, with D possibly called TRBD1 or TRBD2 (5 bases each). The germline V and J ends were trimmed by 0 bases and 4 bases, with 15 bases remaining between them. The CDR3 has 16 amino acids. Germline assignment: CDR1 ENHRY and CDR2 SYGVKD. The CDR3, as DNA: TGTGCCATCAGTGAGTCGCTGGCAGGGAGAGTAGAGACCCAGTACTTC. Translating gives CAISESLAGRVETQYF.

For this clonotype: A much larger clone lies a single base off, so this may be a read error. For the CDR3, the DNA is TGTGCCAGCAGCTTCGAAAGCCTAGGGATCTCCTATAATTCACCCCCCCACTTT. The encoded protein is CASSFESLGISYNSPPHF. This chain uses TRBV11-2 with TRBJ1-6; D gene ambiguous. This CDR3 is built from 18 residues. Per germline, CDR1 SGHAT and CDR2 FQNNGV.

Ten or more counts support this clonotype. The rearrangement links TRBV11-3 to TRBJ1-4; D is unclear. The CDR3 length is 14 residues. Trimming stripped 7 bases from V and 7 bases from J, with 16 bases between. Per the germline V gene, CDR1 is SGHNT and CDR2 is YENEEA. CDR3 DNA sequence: TGTGCCAGCAACCCAGTGGACCAGACTGAAAAACTGTTTTTT. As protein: CASNPVDQTEKLFF.

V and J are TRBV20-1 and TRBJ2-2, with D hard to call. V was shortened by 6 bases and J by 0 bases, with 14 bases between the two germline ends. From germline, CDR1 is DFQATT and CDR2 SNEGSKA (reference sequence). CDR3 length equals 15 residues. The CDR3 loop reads CSAAGLRANTGELFF. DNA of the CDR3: TGCAGTGCAGCCGGCCTACGCGCGAACACCGGGGAGCTGTTTTTT.

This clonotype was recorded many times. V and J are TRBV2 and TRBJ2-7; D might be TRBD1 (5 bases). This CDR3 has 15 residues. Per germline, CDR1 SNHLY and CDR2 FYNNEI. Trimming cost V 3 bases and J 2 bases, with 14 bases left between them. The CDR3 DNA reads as TGTGCCAGCAGTGAGCACCCCCAGGGAACCTACGAGCAGTACTTC. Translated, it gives CASSEHPQGTYEQYF. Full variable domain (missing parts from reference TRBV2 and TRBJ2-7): EPEVTQTPSHQVTQMGQEVILRCVPISNHLYFYWYRQILGQKVEFLVSFYNNEISEKSEIFDDQFSVERPDGSNFTLKIRSTKLEDSAMYFCASSEHPQGTYEQYFGPGTRLTVT.

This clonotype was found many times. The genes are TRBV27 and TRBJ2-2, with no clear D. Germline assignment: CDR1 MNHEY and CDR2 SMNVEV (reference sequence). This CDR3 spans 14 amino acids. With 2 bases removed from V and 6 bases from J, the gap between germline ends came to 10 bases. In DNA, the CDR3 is TGTGCCAGCAGTTTAAGTAGGGTACCCGGGGAGCTGTTTTTT. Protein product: CASSLSRVPGELFF.

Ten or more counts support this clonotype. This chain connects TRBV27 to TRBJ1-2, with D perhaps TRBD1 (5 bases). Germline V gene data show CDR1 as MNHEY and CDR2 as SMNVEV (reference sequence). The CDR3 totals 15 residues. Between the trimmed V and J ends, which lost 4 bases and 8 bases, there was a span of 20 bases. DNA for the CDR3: TGTGCCAGCAGTTACGGGAGCCCGGGGACGACGGGCTACACCTTC. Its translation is CASSYGSPGTTGYTF.

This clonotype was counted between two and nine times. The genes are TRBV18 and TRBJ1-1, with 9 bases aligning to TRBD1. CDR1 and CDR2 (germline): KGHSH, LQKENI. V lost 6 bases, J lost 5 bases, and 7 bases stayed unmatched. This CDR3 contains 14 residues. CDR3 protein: CASSPGQGWTEAFF. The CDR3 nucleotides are TGTGCCAGCTCTCCGGGACAGGGATGGACTGAAGCTTTCTTT.

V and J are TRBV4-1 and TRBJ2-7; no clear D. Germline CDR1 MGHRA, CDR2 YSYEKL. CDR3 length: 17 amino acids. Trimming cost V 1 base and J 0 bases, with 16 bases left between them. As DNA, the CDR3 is TGCGCCAGCAGCCAAGGGACCAGAGACTCGAGCTCCTACGAGCAGTACTTC. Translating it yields CASSQGTRDSSSYEQYF.

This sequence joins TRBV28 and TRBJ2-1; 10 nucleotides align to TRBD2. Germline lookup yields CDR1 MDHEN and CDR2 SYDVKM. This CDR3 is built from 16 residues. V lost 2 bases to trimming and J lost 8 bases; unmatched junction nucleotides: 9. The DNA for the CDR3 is TGTGCCAGCAGTTTAGGCGCTAGCGGGAGTACCGATGAGCAGTTCTTC. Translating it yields CASSLGASGSTDEQFF.

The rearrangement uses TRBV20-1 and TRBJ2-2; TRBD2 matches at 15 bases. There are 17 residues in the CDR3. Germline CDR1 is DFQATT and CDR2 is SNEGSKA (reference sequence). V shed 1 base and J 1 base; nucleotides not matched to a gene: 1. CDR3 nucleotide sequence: TGCAGTGCTAGAGGGGGACTAGCGGGAGGGAACACCGGGGAGCTGTTTTTT. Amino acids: CSARGGLAGGNTGELFF.

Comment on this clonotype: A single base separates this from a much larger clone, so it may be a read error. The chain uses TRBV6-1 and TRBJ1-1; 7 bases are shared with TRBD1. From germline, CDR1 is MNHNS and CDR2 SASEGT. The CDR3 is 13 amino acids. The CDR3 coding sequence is TGTGCCCGCAGCCCAGACAGGGATACTGAAGCTTTCTTT. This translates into CARSPDRDTEAFF.

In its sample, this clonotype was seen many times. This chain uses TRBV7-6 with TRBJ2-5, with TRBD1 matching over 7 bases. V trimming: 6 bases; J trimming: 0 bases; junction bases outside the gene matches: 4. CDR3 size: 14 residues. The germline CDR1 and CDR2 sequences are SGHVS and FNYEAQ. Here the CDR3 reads CASSRTGDQETQYF. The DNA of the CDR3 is TGTGCCAGCAGTCGAACAGGGGACCAAGAGACCCAGTACTTC.

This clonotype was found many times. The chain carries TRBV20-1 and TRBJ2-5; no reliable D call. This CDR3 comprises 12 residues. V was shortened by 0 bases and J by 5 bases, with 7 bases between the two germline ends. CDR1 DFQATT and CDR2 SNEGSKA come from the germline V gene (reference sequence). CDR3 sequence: CSARDRVETQYF. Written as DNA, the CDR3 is TGCAGTGCTAGAGATAGGGTGGAGACCCAGTACTTC.

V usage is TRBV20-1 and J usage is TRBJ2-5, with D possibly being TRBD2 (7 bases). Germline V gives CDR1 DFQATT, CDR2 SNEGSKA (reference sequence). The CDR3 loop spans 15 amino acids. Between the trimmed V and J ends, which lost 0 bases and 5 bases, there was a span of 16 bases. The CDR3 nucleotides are TGCAGTGCTAGAGATCAAGGGGGAGGGTCGGAGACCCAGTACTTC. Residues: CSARDQGGGSETQYF.

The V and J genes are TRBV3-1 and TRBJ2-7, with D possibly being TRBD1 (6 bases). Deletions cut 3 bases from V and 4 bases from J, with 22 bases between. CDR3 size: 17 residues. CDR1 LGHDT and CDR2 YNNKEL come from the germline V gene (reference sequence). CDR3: CASSHIHRAGAGYEQYF. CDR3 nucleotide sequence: TGTGCCAGCAGCCACATCCACCGGGCAGGGGCAGGATACGAGCAGTACTTC.

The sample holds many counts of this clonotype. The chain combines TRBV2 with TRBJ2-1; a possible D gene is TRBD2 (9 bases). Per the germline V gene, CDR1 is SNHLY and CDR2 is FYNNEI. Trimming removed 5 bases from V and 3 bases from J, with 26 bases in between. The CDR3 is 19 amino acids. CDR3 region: CASSPQGADLAGNYNEQFF. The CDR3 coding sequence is TGTGCCAGCAGTCCCCAGGGGGCCGATCTAGCGGGAAACTACAATGAGCAGTTCTTC.